This TCR beta chain was sequenced in a study of T-cell memory formation after mild COVID-19. Note on this clonotype: Its antigen is not known.

TCRdb used MiXCR to reprocess the 5' RACE reads, holding one entry per CDR3 protein. There are 85,000 to 120,000 distinct CDR3 sequences in the sample; about a sixth occur only once, and 25% to 30% lies in the top ten. Study outcomes and limitations: Day 15 to 85 contracting clones showed balanced CD4/CD8; day 15 to 37 expanders favored CD4+. Shrinking CD4+ clones were chiefly CM and EM; CD8+ ones were chiefly EMRA. Researchers found some responding clones in pre-infection memory, a sign that cross-reactive memory joined.

The germline CDR1 and CDR2 sequences are DFQATT and SNEGSKA (reference sequence). The CDR3 sequence is 15 residues long. V was clipped by 0 bases and J by 9 bases; unmatched bases: 7. The chain carries TRBV20-1 and TRBJ1-6; 8 bases fit TRBD1. This TCR derives from an adult woman who had mild COVID-19 (a few samples of this study predate the infection). Cell type and time point are not known. Sequenced material: PBMCs or a T cell subset sorted from them (not recorded which). This CDR3 reads CSARDWTGSGSPLHF. The CDR3 nucleotides are TGCAGTGCTAGAGATTGGACAGGGAGCGGTTCACCCCTCCACTTT.